These 8 T cell receptor beta chains came from one sample sequenced in a study of T-cell reconstitution after alpha-beta-depleted transplantation in children. Preparation of the TCRbeta library used unique molecular identifiers. MiXCR, applied by TCRdb to the PCR reads, yields one record per CDR3 protein. The data hold 490,000 or so distinct CDR3 sequences, with 9.5% to 15% observed a single time. Sequenced material: PBMCs from the stem cell graft donor, taken from the stem cell graft. The receptors stem from a human donor who donated a stem cell graft to a child with combined immunodeficiency.

The rearrangement uses TRBV4-2 and TRBJ2-1, with D hard to call. The CDR3 runs to 12 residues. CDR1 is LGHNA, CDR2 YNFKEQ, per germline. Trimming took 0 bases from V and 6 from J, leaving 3 bases between them. Here the CDR3 DNA reads TGTGCCAGCAGCCAAGACCCCAATGAGCAGTTCTTC. Translated, it gives CASSQDPNEQFF.

This chain links TRBV18 with TRBJ2-5; no reliable D call. The CDR3 is 13 amino acids. From germline, CDR1 is KGHSH and CDR2 LQKENI. V shed 3 bases and J shed 2 bases, with 7 bases lying between them. The CDR3 here is CASSPQSQETQYF. The CDR3, as DNA: TGTGCCAGCTCACCGCAATCTCAAGAGACCCAGTACTTC. The whole variable domain, remainder taken from reference TRBV18 and TRBJ2-5, is NAGVMQNPRHLVRRRGQEARLRCSPMKGHSHVYWYRQLPEEGLKFMVYLQKENIIDESGMPKERFSAEFPKEGPSILRIQQVVRGDSAAYFCASSPQSQETQYFGPGTRLLVL.

The chain employs TRBV12-3 or TRBV12-4 and TRBJ2-1; 13 bases match TRBD2. The J segment lost 7 bases and the V segment lost 3 bases, leaving 6 bases of the junction unmatched. This CDR3 contains 16 residues. The CDR3 DNA follows: TGTGCCAGCAGTTTCTTACTAGCGGGAGGGGCGAATGAGCAGTTCTTC. This gives the protein CASSFLLAGGANEQFF.

This clonotype has a handful of counts. This sequence joins TRBV6-1 and TRBJ2-7; tentatively, D is TRBD2 (7 bases). Looked up from germline, CDR1 is MNHNS and CDR2 is SASEGT. This CDR3 contains 15 residues. Trimming took 6 bases from V and 3 from J, leaving 18 bases between them. CDR3 sequence: CASSWGASGDYEQYF. The DNA of the CDR3 is TGTGCCAGCAGCTGGGGGGCTAGCGGTGACTACGAGCAGTACTTC.

A few counts support this clonotype. The chain employs TRBV5-6 and TRBJ2-7; D could derive from TRBD1 or TRBD2 (5 bases each). V was pared by 5 bases and J by 0 bases, with 18 bases between. The germline V gene has CDR1 SGHDT and CDR2 YYEEEE. The CDR3 extends over 16 amino acids. The CDR3 loop is CASSRGRGPLSYEQYF. The CDR3 coding sequence is TGTGCCAGCAGTCGGGGACGGGGTCCCCTCTCCTACGAGCAGTACTTC.

V gene TRBV20-1 combines with J gene TRBJ2-3; maybe TRBD2 (6 bases). The germline CDR1 and CDR2 sequences are DFQATT and SNEGSKA (reference sequence). The CDR3 loop spans 15 amino acids. The V end lost 2 bases, the J end lost 6 bases, and 18 bases lay between the germline ends. In DNA, the CDR3 is TGCAGTGCTAGACCTACCCGATGGGAGGCGGATACGCAGTATTTT. Its translation is CSARPTRWEADTQYF.

This clonotype has just a few counts. This chain uses TRBV6-2 or TRBV6-3 with TRBJ2-7; TRBD1 matches 11 bases. V was clipped by 7 bases and J by 3 bases; unmatched bases: 5. The CDR3 loop spans 14 amino acids. Germline V CDR1 and CDR2: MNHEY, SVGEGT. The DNA for the CDR3 is TGTGCCAGCAATGAGGGACAGGGGGACTACGAGCAGTACTTC. Translating it yields CASNEGQGDYEQYF.

This clonotype came up many times. The chain links TRBV15 to TRBJ2-7, with D possibly TRBD1 on 5 matching bases. V lost 0 bases, J lost 7 bases, and 7 bases lay in between. CDR3 length equals 12 residues. Germline V gene lookup returns CDR1 LNHNV and CDR2 YYDKDF (reference sequence). The CDR3 region has the DNA TGTGCCACCAGCAGAGACAGGGTGGAGCAGTACTTC. Protein sequence: CATSRDRVEQYF.